A single sample gave rise to the 23 T cell receptor beta chains below, sequenced in a study of vaccination and CD4 T cells after COVID-19. Sequencing of DNA taken from cultured CD4+ T cells relied on the Oncomine TCR Beta short-read assay. TCRdb reanalysed the PCR reads using MiXCR and keeps one entry per CDR3 protein. The data contain some 14,000 distinct CDR3 sequences, about 33% of them seen just once; the ten biggest clones take up under 20%. These receptors have no identified antigens. Sample treatment: approximately 10-day PBMC culture with coronavirus spike peptide pools or control peptides (ViraFEST assay). Sequencing input: cultured CD4+ T cells from blood. The receptor source for this set is a human donor with COVID-19.

This clonotype was counted a single time. V is TRBV12-3 or TRBV12-4 and J is TRBJ2-3; 8 positions match TRBD2. This CDR3 has 15 residues. The V and J ends lost 2 bases and 6 bases, in that order; junction bases with no gene match: 7. The CDR3 sequence is CASSLRAGGVDTQYF. CDR3 nucleotide sequence: TGTGCCAGCAGTTTAAGGGCGGGGGGCGTGGATACGCAGTATTTT.

The rearrangement joins TRBV20-1 to TRBJ1-1; maybe TRBD1 (5 bases). The CDR3 is made up of 13 amino acids. With 3 bases removed from V and 2 bases from J, the gap between germline ends came to 10 bases. CDR1 DFQATT and CDR2 SNEGSKA come from the germline V gene (reference sequence). The CDR3 protein is CSAREGPNTEAFF. CDR3 bases: TGCAGTGCTAGGGAGGGACCTAACACTGAAGCTTTCTTT.

The chain uses TRBV24-1 and TRBJ1-5; 9 bases line up with TRBD1. Germline values: CDR1 KGHDR, CDR2 SFDVKD. This CDR3 has 16 residues. V shed 5 bases and J 7 bases; nucleotides not matched to a gene: 11. The DNA of the CDR3 is TGTGCCACCAGTGGGGCCACAGGGGGCCTTGTGCAGCCCCAGCATTTT. Translating gives CATSGATGGLVQPQHF.

The table lists this clonotype with a few counts. Germline is not matched at one junction end, which may reflect a read error. The chain has TRBV7-6 and TRBJ2-3; possible D gene TRBD1, 6 bases. The CDR3 sequence is 15 residues long. Germline CDR1 SGHVS, CDR2 FNYEAQ. The CDR3 loop reads CASSLGTPSTDTQYF. DNA for the CDR3: TGTGCCAGCAGTTTAGGGACACCGAGCACAGATACGCAGTATTTT.

The V and J genes are TRBV6-2 or TRBV6-3 and TRBJ1-5; no firm D call. Between the trimmed V and J ends, which lost 5 bases and 12 bases, there was a span of 17 bases. The CDR3 contains 13 residues. CDR1 and CDR2 from the germline V gene are MNHEY and SVGEGT. The CDR3 spells CASSEYPPGVQHF. CDR3 sequence (DNA): TGTGCCAGCAGTGAATACCCGCCCGGGGTCCAGCATTTT.

This chain uses TRBV27 with TRBJ2-7; 8 bases line up with TRBD1. V lost 6 bases to trimming and J lost 3 bases; unmatched junction nucleotides: 4. Germline CDR1 MNHEY, CDR2 SMNVEV (reference sequence). CDR3 length equals 13 residues. Written as DNA, the CDR3 is TGTGCCAGCAGCGGGACAGGCCTCTACGAGCAGTACTTC. This encodes CASSGTGLYEQYF.

There are a few counts of this clonotype. CDR3 loop: CASSPGQGLNQPQHF. Here the CDR3 DNA reads TGTGCCAGCTCACCTGGACAGGGACTAAATCAGCCCCAGCATTTT. The chain uses TRBV18 and TRBJ1-5; TRBD1 agrees at 8 bases. After removal of 3 bases from V and 4 bases from J, the junction contained 5 bases not matched to a gene. CDR1 is KGHSH and CDR2 is LQKENI in the germline V gene. This CDR3 has 15 residues.

The J gene is TRBJ2-3, the V gene TRBV20-1, with 8 bases matching TRBD2. This CDR3 contains 18 residues. Germline CDR1 DFQATT, CDR2 SNEGSKA (reference sequence). The trim removed 6 bases at V and 4 bases at J, leaving 21 bases unmatched. CDR3 DNA: TGCAGTGCCACCTTCCAATCCGGGACTAGTTCACGGGCAGATACGCAGTATTTT. Translation: CSATFQSGTSSRADTQYF.

In this sample, this clonotype turned up a few times. The rearrangement joins TRBV6-1 to TRBJ1-1; a weak D match, TRBD1 (6 bases). The germline V gene has CDR1 MNHNS and CDR2 SASEGT. V lost 9 bases, J lost 1 base, and 21 bases lay in between. This CDR3 is built from 16 residues. The CDR3, as DNA: TGTGCCAGTGGGAGCGGGGGCGGGTTGCGGAACACTGAAGCTTTCTTT. Translation gives CASGSGGGLRNTEAFF.

The sample holds a few counts of this clonotype. A read error is likely, as this CDR3 ends without the conserved phenylalanine or tryptophan. Because the CDR3's place on the DNA is in doubt, the DNA is left out and the CDR3 is given as listed by TCRdb. This chain connects TRBV6-1 to TRBJ2-3; the table assigns TRBD2, which was not confirmed against the DNA. The CDR3 is 11 amino acids in total, end residues counted. Germline-derived CDR1 and CDR2 are MNHNS and SASEGT. CDR3 sequence reads: CASSEGLKWSV.

The V gene is TRBV20-1, the J gene TRBJ1-5; TRBD1 matches at 8 bases. The V and J ends lost 3 bases and 2 bases, in that order; junction bases with no gene match: 3. Germline CDR1 and CDR2: DFQATT and SNEGSKA (reference sequence). The CDR3 has 14 amino acids. CDR3 in DNA: TGCAGTGCTAGTCCACAGGGGGGCAATCAGCCCCAGCATTTT. Protein product: CSASPQGGNQPQHF.

CDR3 nucleotides: TGTGCCAGCAGTGAGGGACAGGGGCGAACCTACGAGCAGTACTTC. Protein: CASSEGQGRTYEQYF. The chain employs TRBV6-1 and TRBJ2-7; 10 nucleotides match TRBD1. This CDR3 region has 15 residues. Germline CDR1 MNHNS, CDR2 SASEGT. V dropped 3 bases and J dropped 2; count of bases not matched to a gene: 4.

This clonotype was counted only a few times. This sequence joins TRBV5-1 and TRBJ1-2; TRBD1 matches at 9 bases. Germline V gene sequence: CDR1 SGHRS, CDR2 YFSETQ. Unmatched junction bases numbered 20, after V lost 5 bases and J lost 6 bases. This CDR3 is 18 amino acids long. In DNA, the CDR3 is TGCGCCAGCAGACCGACAGGGGGGAATGTCCCGACTTTGAATGGCTACACCTTC. Translated, it gives CASRPTGGNVPTLNGYTF.

This chain joins TRBV12-3 or TRBV12-4 and TRBJ1-2; D is unresolved. V lost 3 bases, J lost 6 bases, and 11 bases lay in between. This CDR3 is 13 amino acids long. The CDR3 coding sequence is TGTGCCAGCAGTTTCGTTCGGGCGGATGGCTACACCTTC. Its translation: CASSFVRADGYTF.

The chain couples TRBV20-1 to TRBJ2-5; D gene unclear. The germline V gene encodes CDR1 DFQATT and CDR2 SNEGSKA (reference sequence). The germline V and J ends were trimmed by 3 bases and 5 bases, with 4 bases remaining between them. The length of the CDR3 is 10 residues. CDR3 amino acids: CSASPETQYF. For the CDR3, the DNA is TGCAGTGCTAGTCCCGAGACCCAGTACTTC.

This clonotype was counted only a few times. The chain links TRBV7-9 to TRBJ2-3; unclear D gene. Germline values: CDR1 SEHNR, CDR2 FQNEAQ (reference sequence). The V end was cut by 0 bases, the J end by 4 bases, with 5 bases between. This CDR3 contains 13 residues. CDR3 DNA: TGTGCCAGCAGCTTAGCTGGACCAGATACGCAGTATTTT. Translating it yields CASSLAGPDTQYF.

The chain recombines TRBV7-6 with TRBJ2-1; the D gene is possibly TRBD2 (6 bases). Germline V gene sequence: CDR1 SGHVS, CDR2 FNYEAQ. This CDR3 contains 13 residues. The V end lost 5 bases, the J end lost 4 bases, and 9 bases lay between the germline ends. CDR3 nucleotide sequence: TGTGCCAGCAGCCCGACTAGTTACAATGAGCAGTTCTTC. It yields the protein CASSPTSYNEQFF.

This clonotype is labeled medium-sized (0.01 to 0.1%). The CDR3 protein is CSARDTDNYGYTF. The CDR3 coding sequence is TGCAGTGCTAGAGACACAGATAACTATGGCTACACCTTC. The chain is built from TRBV20-1 and TRBJ1-2; D is ambiguous. V gave up 0 bases and J gave up 1 base, with 6 bases separating them. The CDR3 is made up of 13 amino acids. Germline V lookup: CDR1 DFQATT, CDR2 SNEGSKA (reference sequence).

This clonotype was recorded a few times. The chain couples TRBV2 to TRBJ2-7; no clear D. CDR1 is SNHLY and CDR2 is FYNNEI in the germline V gene. Trimming left V 7 bases short and J 1 base short, with 8 bases between. This CDR3 comprises 12 residues. CDR3 amino acids: CASTAGSYEQYF. As DNA, the CDR3 is TGTGCCAGCACTGCCGGTTCCTACGAGCAGTACTTC.

There are a few counts of this clonotype. The chain has TRBV7-6 and TRBJ2-5; 9 nucleotides match TRBD2. V lost 1 base and J lost 7; bases outside the gene matches: 7. From germline, CDR1 is SGHVS and CDR2 FNYEAQ. This CDR3 comprises 15 residues. For the CDR3, the DNA is TGTGCCAGCAGCTTAGATAGCGGGGGCTCTCGGACCCAGTACTTC. Its translation is CASSLDSGGSRTQYF.

The chain carries TRBV24-1 and TRBJ2-1; D is uncertain. Per the germline V gene, CDR1 is KGHDR and CDR2 is SFDVKD. V was trimmed by 1 base and J by 4 bases, leaving 7 bases between them. The CDR3 is 14 amino acids. The CDR3 region has the DNA TGTGCCACCAGTGATTTCTCAGGTTACAATGAGCAGTTCTTC. Protein sequence: CATSDFSGYNEQFF.

This clonotype is labeled large. V is TRBV25-1 and J is TRBJ2-5, with D possibly matching TRBD1 (5 bases). V gave up 4 bases and J gave up 2 bases, with 8 bases separating them. The CDR3 runs to 13 residues. Germline CDR1 is MGHDK and CDR2 is SYGVNS. Here the CDR3 DNA reads TGTGCCAGCAGTGCGACAGATCAAGAGACCCAGTACTTC. Translated: CASSATDQETQYF.

Judged by abundance, this clonotype is medium-sized. The rearrangement uses TRBV14 and TRBJ1-6; 7 bases are a match to TRBD1. Trimming removed 5 bases from V and 8 bases from J; junction bases left unmatched: 6. CDR3 length: 14 amino acids. CDR1 and CDR2 from the germline V gene are SGHDN and FVKESK. In DNA form, the CDR3 reads TGTGCCAGCAGCTCGACAGGGTGGGATTCACCCCTCCACTTT. Translating it yields CASSSTGWDSPLHF. The full variable domain, completed using reference TRBV14 and TRBJ1-6, is EAGVTQFPSHSVIEKGQTVTLRCDPISGHDNLYWYRRVMGKEIKFLLHFVKESKQDESGMPNNRFLAERTGGTYSTLKVQPAELEDSGVYFCASSSTGWDSPLHFGNGTRLTVT.